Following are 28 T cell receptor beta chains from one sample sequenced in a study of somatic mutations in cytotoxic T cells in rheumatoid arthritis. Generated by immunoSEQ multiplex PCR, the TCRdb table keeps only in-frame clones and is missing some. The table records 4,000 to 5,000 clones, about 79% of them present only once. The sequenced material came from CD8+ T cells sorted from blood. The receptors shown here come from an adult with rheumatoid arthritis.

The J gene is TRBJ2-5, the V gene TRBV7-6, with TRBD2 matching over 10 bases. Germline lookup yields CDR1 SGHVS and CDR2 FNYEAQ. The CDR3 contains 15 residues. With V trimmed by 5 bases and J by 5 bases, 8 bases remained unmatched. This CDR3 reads CASSISGGAGETQYF. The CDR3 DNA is TGTGCCAGCAGCATCAGCGGGGGGGCCGGGGAGACCCAGTACTTC.

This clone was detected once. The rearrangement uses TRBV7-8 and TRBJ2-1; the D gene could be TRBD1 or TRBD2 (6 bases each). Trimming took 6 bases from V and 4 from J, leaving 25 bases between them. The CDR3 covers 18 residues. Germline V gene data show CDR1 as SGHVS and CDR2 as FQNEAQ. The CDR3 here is CASRFLGGSATQYNEQFF. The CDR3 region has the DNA TGTGCCAGCAGGTTCCTGGGGGGCTCGGCTACCCAATACAATGAGCAGTTCTTC.

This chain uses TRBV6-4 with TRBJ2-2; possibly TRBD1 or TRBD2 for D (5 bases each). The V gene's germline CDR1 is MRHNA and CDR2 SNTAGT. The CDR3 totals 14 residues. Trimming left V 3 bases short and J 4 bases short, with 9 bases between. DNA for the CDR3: TGTGCCAGCAGTGAAGGGACCACCACCGGGGAGCTGTTTTTT. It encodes CASSEGTTTGELFF.

For the CDR3, the DNA is TGCGCCAGCAGCTCTGGACTAGCGGGGGACAATGAGCAGTTCTTC. This translates into CASSSGLAGDNEQFF. The V call is TRBV5-1, the J call TRBJ2-1; 13 positions match TRBD2. V was clipped by 3 bases and J by 5 bases; unmatched bases: 2. Germline CDR1 and CDR2: SGHRS and YFSETQ. CDR3 length equals 15 residues.

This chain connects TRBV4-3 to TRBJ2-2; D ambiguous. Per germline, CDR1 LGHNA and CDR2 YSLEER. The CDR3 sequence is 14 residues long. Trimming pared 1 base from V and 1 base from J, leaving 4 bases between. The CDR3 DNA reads TGCGCCAGCAGCCAAGGTTGGAACACCGGGGAGCTGTTTTTT. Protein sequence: CASSQGWNTGELFF.

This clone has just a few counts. The chain's CDR3 is CASSLSTSASYEQYF. Written as DNA, the CDR3 is TGCGCCAGCAGCCTTTCCACATCGGCCTCCTACGAGCAGTACTTC. This rearrangement joins TRBV4-1 to TRBJ2-7; D unresolved. V was trimmed by 4 bases and J by 0 bases, leaving 13 bases between them. Germline V gene data show CDR1 as MGHRA and CDR2 as YSYEKL. This CDR3 has 15 amino acids.

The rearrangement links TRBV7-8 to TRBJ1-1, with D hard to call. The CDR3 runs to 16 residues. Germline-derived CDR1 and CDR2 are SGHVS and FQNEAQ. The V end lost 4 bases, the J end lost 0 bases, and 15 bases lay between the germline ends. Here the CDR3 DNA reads TGTGCCAGCAGCTCCCCGGAAGGGTTTATGAACACTGAAGCTTTCTTT. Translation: CASSSPEGFMNTEAFF.

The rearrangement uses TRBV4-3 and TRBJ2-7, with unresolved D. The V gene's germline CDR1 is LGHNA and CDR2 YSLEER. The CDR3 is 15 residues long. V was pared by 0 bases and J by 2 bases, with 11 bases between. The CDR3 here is CASSQDEYPAYEQYF. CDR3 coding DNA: TGCGCCAGCAGCCAAGATGAATACCCCGCCTACGAGCAGTACTTC.

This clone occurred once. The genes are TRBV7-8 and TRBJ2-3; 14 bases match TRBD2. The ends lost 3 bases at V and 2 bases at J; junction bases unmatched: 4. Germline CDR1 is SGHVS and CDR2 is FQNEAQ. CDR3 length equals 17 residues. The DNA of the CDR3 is TGTGCCAGCAGCTTGGGACTAGCGGGGGTCCCCACAGATACGCAGTATTTT. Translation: CASSLGLAGVPTDTQYF.

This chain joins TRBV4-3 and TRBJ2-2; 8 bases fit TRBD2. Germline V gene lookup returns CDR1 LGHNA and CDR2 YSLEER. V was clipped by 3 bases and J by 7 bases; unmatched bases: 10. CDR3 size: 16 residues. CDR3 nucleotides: TGCGCCAGCAGCCACTACGGGGGGGCCGGAATCGGGGAGCTGTTTTTT. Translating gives CASSHYGGAGIGELFF.

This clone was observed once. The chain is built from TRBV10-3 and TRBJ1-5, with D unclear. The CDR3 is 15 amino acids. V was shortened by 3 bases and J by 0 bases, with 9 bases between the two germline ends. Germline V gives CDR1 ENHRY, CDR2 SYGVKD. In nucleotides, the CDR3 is TGTGCCATCAGTGACGGAAGTTATAGCAATCAGCCCCAGCATTTT. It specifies CAISDGSYSNQPQHF.

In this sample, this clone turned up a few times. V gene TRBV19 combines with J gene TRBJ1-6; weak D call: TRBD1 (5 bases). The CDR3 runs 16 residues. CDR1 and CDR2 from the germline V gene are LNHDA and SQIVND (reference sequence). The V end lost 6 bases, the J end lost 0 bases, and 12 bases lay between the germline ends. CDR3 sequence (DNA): TGTGCCAGTAGGGGCAGGGCGAGCTCCTATAATTCACCCCTCCACTTT. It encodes CASRGRASSYNSPLHF.

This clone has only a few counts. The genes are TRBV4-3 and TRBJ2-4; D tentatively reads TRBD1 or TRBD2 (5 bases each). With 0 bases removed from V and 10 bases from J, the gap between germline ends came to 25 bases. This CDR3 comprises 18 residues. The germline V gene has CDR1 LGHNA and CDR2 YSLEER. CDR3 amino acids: CASSQDSGLDHRDPIQYF. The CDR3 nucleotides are TGCGCCAGCAGCCAAGACTCCGGTTTGGATCACCGGGACCCTATTCAGTACTTC.

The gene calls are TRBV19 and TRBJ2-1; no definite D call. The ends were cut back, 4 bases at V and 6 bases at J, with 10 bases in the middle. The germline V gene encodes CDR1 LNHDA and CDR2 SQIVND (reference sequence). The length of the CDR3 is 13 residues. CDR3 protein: CASSTGPLNEQFF. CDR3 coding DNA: TGTGCCAGTAGTACTGGGCCTCTCAATGAGCAGTTCTTC.

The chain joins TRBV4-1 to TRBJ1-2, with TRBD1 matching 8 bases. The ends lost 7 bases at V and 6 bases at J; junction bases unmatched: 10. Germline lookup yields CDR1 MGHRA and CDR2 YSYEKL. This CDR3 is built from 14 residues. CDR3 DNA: TGCGCCAGCACCCCCCGGACAGGGATTGATGGCTACACCTTC. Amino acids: CASTPRTGIDGYTF.

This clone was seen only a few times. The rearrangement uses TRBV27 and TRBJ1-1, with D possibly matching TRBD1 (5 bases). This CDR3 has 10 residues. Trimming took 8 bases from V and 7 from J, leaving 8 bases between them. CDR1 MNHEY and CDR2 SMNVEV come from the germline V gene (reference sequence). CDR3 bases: TGTGCCAGCGGCACAGGTGAAGCTTTCTTT. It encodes CASGTGEAFF.

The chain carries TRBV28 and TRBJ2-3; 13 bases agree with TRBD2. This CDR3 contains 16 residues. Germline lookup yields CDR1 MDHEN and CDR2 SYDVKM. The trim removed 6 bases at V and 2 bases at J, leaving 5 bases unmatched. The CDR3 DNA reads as TGTGCCAGCAGGCACACTAGCGGGGGGGCCACAGATACGCAGTATTTT. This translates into CASRHTSGGATDTQYF.

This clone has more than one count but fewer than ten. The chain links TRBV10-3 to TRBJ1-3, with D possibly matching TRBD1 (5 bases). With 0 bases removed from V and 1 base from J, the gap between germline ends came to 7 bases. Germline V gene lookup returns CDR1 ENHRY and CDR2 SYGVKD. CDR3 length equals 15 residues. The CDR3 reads CAISESRGSGNTIYF. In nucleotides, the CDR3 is TGTGCCATCAGTGAGTCTAGGGGTTCTGGAAACACCATATATTTT.

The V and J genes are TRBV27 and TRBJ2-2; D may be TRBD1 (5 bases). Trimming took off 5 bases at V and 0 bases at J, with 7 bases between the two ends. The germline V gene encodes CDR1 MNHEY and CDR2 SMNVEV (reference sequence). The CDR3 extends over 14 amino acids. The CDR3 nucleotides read TGTGCCAGCAGTCTGACAGCGAACACCGGGGAGCTGTTTTTT. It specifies CASSLTANTGELFF.

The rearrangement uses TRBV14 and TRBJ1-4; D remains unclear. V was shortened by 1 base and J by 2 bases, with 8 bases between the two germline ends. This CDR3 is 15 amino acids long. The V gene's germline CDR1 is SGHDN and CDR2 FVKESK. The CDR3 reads CASSQGGMTNEKLFF. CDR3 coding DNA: TGTGCCAGCAGCCAAGGCGGGATGACTAATGAAAAACTGTTTTTT.

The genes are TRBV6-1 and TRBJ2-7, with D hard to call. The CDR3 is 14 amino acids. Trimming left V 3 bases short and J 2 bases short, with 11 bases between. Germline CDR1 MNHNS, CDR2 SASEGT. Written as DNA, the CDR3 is TGTGCCAGCAGTGACAGCCTAGAAGCCTACGAGCAGTACTTC. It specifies CASSDSLEAYEQYF.

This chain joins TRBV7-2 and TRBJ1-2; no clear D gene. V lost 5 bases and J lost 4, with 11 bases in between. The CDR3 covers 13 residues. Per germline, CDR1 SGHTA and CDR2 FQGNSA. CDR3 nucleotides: TGTGCCAGCAGCCGAAGTGCAGGCTATGGCTACACCTTC. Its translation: CASSRSAGYGYTF.

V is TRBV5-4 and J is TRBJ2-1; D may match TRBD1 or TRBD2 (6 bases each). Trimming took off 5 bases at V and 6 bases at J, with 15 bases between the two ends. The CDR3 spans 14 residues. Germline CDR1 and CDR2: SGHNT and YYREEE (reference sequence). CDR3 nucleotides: TGTGCCAGCAGATTTGAGGGGGGTAGCAATGAGCAGTTCTTC. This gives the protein CASRFEGGSNEQFF.

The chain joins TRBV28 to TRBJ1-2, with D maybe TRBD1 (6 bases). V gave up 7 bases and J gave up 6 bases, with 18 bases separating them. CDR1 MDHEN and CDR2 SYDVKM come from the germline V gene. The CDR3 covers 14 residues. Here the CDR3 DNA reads TGTGCCAGCACCCAGAACAGGGATTGGAATGGCTACACCTTC. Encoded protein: CASTQNRDWNGYTF.

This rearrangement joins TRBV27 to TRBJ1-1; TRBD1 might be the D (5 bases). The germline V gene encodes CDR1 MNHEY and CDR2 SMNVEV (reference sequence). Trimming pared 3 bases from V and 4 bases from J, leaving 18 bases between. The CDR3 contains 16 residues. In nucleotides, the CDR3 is TGTGCCAGCAGTTTGTGGGCGGGCAGGGCGGTCACTGAAGCTTTCTTT. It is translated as CASSLWAGRAVTEAFF.

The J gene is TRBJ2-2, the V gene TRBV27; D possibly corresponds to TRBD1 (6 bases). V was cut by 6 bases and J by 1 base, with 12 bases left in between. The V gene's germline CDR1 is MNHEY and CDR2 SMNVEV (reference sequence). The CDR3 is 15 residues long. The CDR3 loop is CASSDTGRNTGELFF. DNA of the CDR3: TGTGCCAGCAGCGACACAGGGAGGAACACCGGGGAGCTGTTTTTT.

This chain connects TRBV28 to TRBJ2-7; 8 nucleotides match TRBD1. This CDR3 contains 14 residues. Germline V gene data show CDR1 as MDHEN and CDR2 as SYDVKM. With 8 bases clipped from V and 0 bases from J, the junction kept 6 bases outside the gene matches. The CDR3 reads CASLRTGSSYEQYF. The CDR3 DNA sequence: TGTGCCAGCTTAAGGACAGGGAGCTCCTACGAGCAGTACTTC.

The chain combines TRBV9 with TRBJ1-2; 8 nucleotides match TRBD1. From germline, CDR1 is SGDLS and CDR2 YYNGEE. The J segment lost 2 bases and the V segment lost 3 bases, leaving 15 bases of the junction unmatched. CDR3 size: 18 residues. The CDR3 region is CASSEGDRGLYLNYGYTF. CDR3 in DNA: TGTGCCAGCAGCGAGGGTGACAGGGGCTTATATTTAAACTATGGCTACACCTTC.